Shown below are 14 T cell receptor beta chains from a single sample sequenced in a study of OX40 agonist ivuxolimab in advanced cancers. Profiled with immunoSEQ multiplex PCR; TCRdb holds only in-frame clones, not every one. The sample holds 25,000 to 35,000 clones, 65% to 90% seen once. This material consisted of CD4+ or CD8+ T cells sorted from blood, taken in a trial of the OX40 agonist ivuxolimab. These receptors were taken from an adult with an advanced solid tumor such as melanoma, head and neck, liver or kidney cancer.

This rearrangement joins TRBV11-2 to TRBJ2-3; 11 nucleotides align to TRBD2. Germline CDR1 and CDR2: SGHAT and FQNNGV. The V segment lost 1 base and the J segment 13 bases; nucleotides outside the gene matches: 4. This CDR3 is 13 amino acids long. This chain's CDR3 is CASSLAGSGGEYF. CDR3 sequence (DNA): TGTGCCAGCAGCTTAGCGGGTAGCGGGGGGGAGTATTTT.

The chain links TRBV6-1 to TRBJ1-4, with D unclear. The germline V gene has CDR1 MNHNS and CDR2 SASEGT. This CDR3 has 19 residues. Trimming left V 2 bases short and J 0 bases short, with 19 bases between. The CDR3 spells CASSESWTVFSATNEKLFF. The CDR3 coding sequence is TGTGCCAGCAGTGAATCCTGGACTGTGTTCTCTGCAACTAATGAAAAACTGTTTTTT.

This clone was seen more than once but under ten times. The chain links TRBV13 to TRBJ2-7; D tentatively reads TRBD1 or TRBD2 (5 bases each). CDR1 PRHDT and CDR2 FYEKMQ come from the germline V gene (reference sequence). The CDR3 spans 16 residues. V lost 1 base and J lost 1, with 14 bases in between. CDR3 nucleotide sequence: TGTGCCAGCAGCTTAGTCCTGGGACGGACATCCTACGAGCAGTACTTC. This sequence encodes CASSLVLGRTSYEQYF.

This chain links TRBV27 with TRBJ2-4; TRBD1 matches at 8 bases. With V trimmed by 5 bases and J by 1 base, 10 bases remained unmatched. This CDR3 region has 17 residues. Germline V gene sequence: CDR1 MNHEY, CDR2 SMNVEV (reference sequence). CDR3 DNA sequence: TGTGCCAGCAGTCAAAACCAGGGGGCGCCGGCCAAAAACATTCAGTACTTC. This gives the protein CASSQNQGAPAKNIQYF.

This chain joins TRBV6-5 and TRBJ2-3; tentatively, D is TRBD1 or TRBD2 (5 bases each). The CDR3 length is 13 residues. V lost 7 bases and J 8 bases, leaving 16 bases between the germline ends. The germline V gene encodes CDR1 MNHEY and CDR2 SVGAGI. The CDR3 loop reads CASTGTTQVTQYF. The CDR3 DNA reads TGTGCCAGCACCGGGACCACACAGGTTACGCAGTATTTT.

The chain links TRBV7-8 to TRBJ1-5; D gene ambiguous. CDR1 SGHVS and CDR2 FQNEAQ come from the germline V gene. Deletions cut 0 bases from V and 0 bases from J, with 3 bases between. This CDR3 is 14 amino acids long. The CDR3 region is CASSLALSNQPQHF. In DNA form, the CDR3 reads TGTGCCAGCAGCTTAGCGCTTAGCAATCAGCCCCAGCATTTT.

The chain uses TRBV6-5 and TRBJ2-1; D remains ambiguous. CDR3 length: 12 residues. Germline CDR1 reads MNHEY; CDR2 reads SVGAGI. V was pared by 5 bases and J by 5 bases, with 7 bases between. Here the CDR3 reads CASSPDHNEQFF. DNA for the CDR3: TGTGCCAGCAGTCCTGACCACAATGAGCAGTTCTTC.

The chain has TRBV30 and TRBJ2-1; D possibly corresponds to TRBD2 (5 bases). Germline-derived CDR1 and CDR2 are GTSNPN and SVGIG (reference sequence). The ends were cut back, 0 bases at V and 8 bases at J, with 11 bases in the middle. The CDR3 totals 13 residues. The CDR3 loop reads CAWSVSSSHEQFF. For the CDR3, the DNA is TGTGCCTGGAGTGTATCTAGCTCCCATGAGCAGTTCTTC. The complete variable domain, with remaining parts taken from reference TRBV30 and TRBJ2-1, reads SQTIHQWPATLVQPVGSPLSLECTVEGTSNPNLYWYRQAAGRGLQLLFYSVGIGQISSEVPQNLSASRPQDRQFILSSKKLLLSDSGFYLCAWSVSSSHEQFFGPGTRLTVL.

This clone was recorded only once. CDR3 nucleotides: TGTGCCAGCAGTGCGCCGACAGGGTTGGAAAAGCAGTTCTTC. It yields the protein CASSAPTGLEKQFF. The chain uses TRBV28 and TRBJ2-1, with 7 positions matching TRBD1. The ends lost 5 bases at V and 11 bases at J; junction bases unmatched: 12. The germline gives CDR1 MDHEN, CDR2 SYDVKM. This CDR3 spans 14 amino acids.

The gene calls are TRBV6-5 and TRBJ1-2, with a possible D match to TRBD1 (5 bases). The CDR3 consists of 16 residues. The V and J ends lost 4 bases and 0 bases respectively, with 15 bases between them. CDR1 and CDR2 (germline): MNHEY, SVGAGI. The CDR3 DNA reads TGTGCCAGCAGTTCCTCTGAGGACATATCTAACTATGGCTACACCTTC. Residues: CASSSSEDISNYGYTF.

This rearrangement joins TRBV7-3 to TRBJ2-1; TRBD1 or TRBD2 may be the D gene (6 bases each). This CDR3 is 14 amino acids long. The ends were cut back, 2 bases at V and 2 bases at J, with 7 bases in the middle. The V gene's germline CDR1 is SGHTA and CDR2 FQGTGA. CDR3 loop: CASSLGGPYNEQFF. CDR3 sequence (DNA): TGTGCCAGCAGCTTAGGGGGGCCCTACAATGAGCAGTTCTTC.

The chain links TRBV7-2 to TRBJ1-4; D is possibly TRBD1 (6 bases). The CDR3 consists of 17 residues. The V and J ends lost 4 bases and 2 bases respectively, with 17 bases between them. Germline loops: CDR1 SGHTA, CDR2 FQGNSA. The CDR3 spells CASSSRTVGSTNEKLFF. CDR3 bases: TGTGCCAGCAGCTCCCGGACAGTAGGCTCTACTAATGAAAAACTGTTTTTT.

The J gene is TRBJ1-2, the V gene TRBV13; 8 nucleotides agree with TRBD1. Germline loops: CDR1 PRHDT, CDR2 FYEKMQ (reference sequence). The CDR3 has 17 residues. V lost 0 bases, J lost 1 base, and 7 bases stayed unmatched. In nucleotides, the CDR3 is TGTGCCAGCAGCTTAGGGCCTCAGGGGGCCGGTAACTATGGCTACACCTTC. Protein: CASSLGPQGAGNYGYTF.

V is TRBV9 and J is TRBJ2-2; D ambiguous. Germline V lookup: CDR1 SGDLS, CDR2 YYNGEE. The CDR3 runs 16 residues. Trimming took off 4 bases at V and 6 bases at J, with 19 bases between the two ends. The CDR3 protein is CASSPPSVAMSGELFF. Here the CDR3 DNA reads TGTGCCAGCAGCCCCCCCTCTGTCGCTATGTCCGGGGAGCTGTTTTTT.